The 30 T cell receptor beta chains below were found in one sample sequenced in a study of shared clonotypes between healthy human individuals. Profiling relied on immunoSEQ multiplex PCR, and the TCRdb table lists in-frame clones only, not all of them. The sample carries 450,000 to 550,000 clones, 79% recorded once. The sample was PBMCs. These receptors were taken from a middle-aged woman in good health. Some clones in this sample may be carry-over from other donors' samples.

The J gene is TRBJ1-5, the V gene TRBV15; D may be TRBD1 (6 bases). Trimming removed 3 bases at V and 3 bases at J, with 15 bases between. Germline CDR1 and CDR2: LNHNV and YYDKDF (reference sequence). The CDR3 extends over 16 amino acids. This CDR3 is CATSRSTDRFNQPQHF. As DNA, the CDR3 is TGTGCCACCAGCAGGAGCACCGACAGGTTCAATCAGCCCCAGCATTTT.

The chain is built from TRBV11-2 and TRBJ2-7; 9 bases map to TRBD2. With 2 bases clipped from V and 6 bases from J, the junction kept 11 bases outside the gene matches. CDR3 length: 16 amino acids. The germline V gene encodes CDR1 SGHAT and CDR2 FQNNGV. CDR3 protein: CASSLLFSGSSGEQYF. DNA of the CDR3: TGTGCCAGCAGCTTATTGTTTAGCGGGAGCTCAGGCGAGCAGTACTTC.

In this sample, this clone turned up a few times. The V call is TRBV5-5, the J call TRBJ2-7, with D hard to call. Trimming cost V 0 bases and J 4 bases, with 14 bases left between them. Germline V gene lookup returns CDR1 SGHKS and CDR2 YYEKEE (reference sequence). This CDR3 comprises 15 residues. CDR3 in DNA: TGTGCCAGCAGCTTGGGGACGGCACGGCTTTACGAGCAGTACTTC. It encodes CASSLGTARLYEQYF.

This clone was observed a handful of times. The genes are TRBV28 and TRBJ1-1; D is perhaps TRBD1 (6 bases). Trimming removed 5 bases from V and 5 bases from J, with 12 bases in between. The CDR3 has 13 amino acids. Germline CDR1 is MDHEN and CDR2 is SYDVKM. The CDR3 DNA reads as TGTGCCAGCAGTAAGCCAGACAGGACTGAAGCTTTCTTT. This codes for CASSKPDRTEAFF.

The rearrangement joins TRBV10-3 to TRBJ2-1, with TRBD2 matching 9 bases. This CDR3 has 18 amino acids. Germline values: CDR1 ENHRY, CDR2 SYGVKD. The junction had 9 bases not matched to a gene; V was cut back by 3 bases and J by 0 bases. As DNA, the CDR3 is TGTGCCATCAGTGACTCACTAGCGGGCTCGATCTCCTACAATGAGCAGTTCTTC. It encodes CAISDSLAGSISYNEQFF.

This chain connects TRBV4-2 to TRBJ2-1, with 10 nucleotides matching TRBD2. The J segment lost 10 bases and the V segment lost 0 bases, leaving 6 bases of the junction unmatched. Germline V CDR1 and CDR2: LGHNA, YNFKEQ. The CDR3 consists of 15 residues. The CDR3, as DNA: TGTGCCAGCAGCCAAGATGGGCTAGCGGGAGCGGAGCAGTTCTTC. It yields the protein CASSQDGLAGAEQFF.

The gene calls are TRBV28 and TRBJ1-2; TRBD1 aligns across 8 bases. Losses at the gene ends were 2 bases for V and 3 bases for J; bases not matched to a gene: 5. There are 15 residues in the CDR3. Germline assignment: CDR1 MDHEN and CDR2 SYDVKM. CDR3 bases: TGTGCCAGCAGTTTACCGGGACAGGCCTACTATGGCTACACCTTC. Its translation: CASSLPGQAYYGYTF.

The rearrangement joins TRBV10-2 to TRBJ2-2; D may be TRBD2 (6 bases). This CDR3 is 13 amino acids long. V was pared by 8 bases and J by 4 bases, with 11 bases between. Germline V gene data show CDR1 as WSHSY and CDR2 as SAAADI. In DNA, the CDR3 is TGCGCCAGCTCGGGAGTTAGCACCGGGGAGCTGTTTTTT. Protein: CASSGVSTGELFF.

The V and J genes are TRBV29-1 and TRBJ2-7; D not certain. The CDR3 consists of 12 residues. CDR1 is SQVTM and CDR2 is ANQGSEA in the germline V gene. Trimming stripped 1 base from V and 1 base from J, with 5 bases between. The CDR3 loop reads CSVEAPSYEQYF. The CDR3, as DNA: TGCAGCGTTGAAGCTCCGTCCTACGAGCAGTACTTC.

The chain employs TRBV18 and TRBJ2-7; D is ambiguous. Trimming shortened V by 3 bases and J by 2 bases, and 14 bases separated the two germline ends. This CDR3 comprises 15 residues. Germline V lookup: CDR1 KGHSH, CDR2 LQKENI. The CDR3 protein is CASSPRTEPPYEQYF. The CDR3 DNA reads as TGTGCCAGCTCACCTCGGACCGAACCACCCTACGAGCAGTACTTC.

The chain links TRBV30 to TRBJ1-4, with D uncertain. Germline lookup yields CDR1 GTSNPN and CDR2 SVGIG (reference sequence). This CDR3 region has 14 residues. The V and J ends lost 1 base and 4 bases respectively, with 10 bases between them. This CDR3 reads CAWSGKGYNEKLFF. CDR3 coding DNA: TGTGCCTGGAGTGGGAAAGGATATAATGAAAAACTGTTTTTT.

The chain has TRBV10-3 and TRBJ2-2; 7 bases match TRBD1. Germline CDR1 and CDR2: ENHRY and SYGVKD. Trimming at V came to 6 bases and at J to 6 bases, leaving 7 bases not matched to a gene. The CDR3 covers 14 residues. CDR3 in amino acids: CAISPGTVAGELFF. The CDR3 region has the DNA TGTGCCATCAGCCCCGGGACAGTTGCCGGGGAGCTGTTTTTT.

J is TRBJ1-1 and V is TRBV7-9; the D gene is possibly TRBD1 (6 bases). V lost 3 bases, J lost 0 bases, and 11 bases lay in between. Germline V gene sequence: CDR1 SEHNR, CDR2 FQNEAQ (reference sequence). The CDR3 is 15 amino acids. The DNA for the CDR3 is TGTGCCAGCAGCTTCGGACAGAACATGAACACTGAAGCTTTCTTT. Amino acid sequence: CASSFGQNMNTEAFF.

The rearrangement uses TRBV5-3 and TRBJ1-2; 8 nucleotides agree with TRBD1. TRBV5-3 is annotated as an ORF whose role is uncertain. CDR3 size: 14 residues. Trimming cost V 4 bases and J 8 bases; bases outside gene matches: 10. The CDR3 protein is CARSGDRGRVGYTF. Written as DNA, the CDR3 is TGTGCCAGAAGCGGAGACAGGGGCCGTGTCGGCTACACCTTC.

The gene calls are TRBV9 and TRBJ2-5; 7 bases match TRBD1. V gave up 4 bases and J gave up 3 bases; unmatched junction bases: 12. Looked up from germline, CDR1 is SGDLS and CDR2 is YYNGEE. The CDR3 contains 16 residues. For the CDR3, the DNA is TGTGCCAGCAGCTTGGGTTTAGGGCAGGGGGAAGAGACCCAGTACTTC. This translates into CASSLGLGQGEETQYF.

The gene calls are TRBV9 and TRBJ2-2; no reliable D call. The CDR3 has 14 residues. V lost 0 bases to trimming and J lost 3 bases, with 6 bases between them. Germline CDR1 is SGDLS and CDR2 is YYNGEE. Here the CDR3 reads CASSVAMDTGELFF. In DNA form, the CDR3 reads TGTGCCAGCAGCGTAGCTATGGACACCGGGGAGCTGTTTTTT.

The V and J genes are TRBV7-3 and TRBJ2-1; maybe TRBD2 (6 bases). Trimming took off 5 bases at V and 10 bases at J, with 15 bases between the two ends. The germline gives CDR1 SGHTA, CDR2 FQGTGA. The CDR3 is 13 residues long. The DNA of the CDR3 is TGTGCCAGCAGCCTAGATTCCGGGAGCGAGCAGTTCTTC. Amino acids: CASSLDSGSEQFF.

The V gene is TRBV7-6, the J gene TRBJ2-3, with 7 nucleotides matching TRBD1. V shed 6 bases, J shed 2 bases, and the junction held 5 bases outside the gene matches. The CDR3 is 14 residues long. Germline-derived CDR1 and CDR2 are SGHVS and FNYEAQ. As DNA, the CDR3 is TGTGCCAGCAGTTCCGGGACAGACACAGATACGCAGTATTTT. This sequence encodes CASSSGTDTDTQYF.

The CDR3 is CASSASYNEQFF. The CDR3 DNA reads TGTGCCAGCAGTGCCTCCTACAATGAGCAGTTCTTC. The J gene is TRBJ2-1, the V gene TRBV27; no definite D call. Germline V gene data show CDR1 as MNHEY and CDR2 as SMNVEV (reference sequence). The CDR3 covers 12 residues. V lost 5 bases, J lost 0 bases, and 2 bases lay in between.

V gene TRBV28 combines with J gene TRBJ1-4; D perhaps matches TRBD1 (5 bases). Germline CDR1 and CDR2: MDHEN and SYDVKM. V was shortened by 6 bases and J by 12 bases, with 23 bases between the two germline ends. The CDR3 runs to 15 residues. The chain's CDR3 is CASSPGTPWLGELFF. The CDR3 DNA is TGTGCCAGCAGCCCTGGGACTCCGTGGTTGGGTGAACTGTTTTTT.

J is TRBJ1-2 and V is TRBV7-8; weak D call: TRBD1 (6 bases). Germline CDR1 reads SGHVS; CDR2 reads FQNEAQ. V lost 5 bases and J lost 7, with 17 bases in between. CDR3 length: 14 residues. The CDR3 DNA is TGTGCCAGCAGCCTAGAACAGGGAGGTGGTGGCTACACCTTC. Its translation is CASSLEQGGGGYTF. The full variable domain, with the rest looked up from reference TRBV7-8 and TRBJ1-2, is GAGVSQSPRYKVAKRGQDVALRCDPISGHVSLFWYQQALGQGPEFLTYFQNEAQLDKSGLPSDRFFAERPEGSVSTLKIQRTQQEDSAVYLCASSLEQGGGGYTFGSGTRLTVV.

The chain is built from TRBV5-1 and TRBJ1-4; TRBD1 is a possible D gene (5 bases). Trimming stripped 4 bases from V and 8 bases from J, with 18 bases between. In germline, CDR1 is SGHRS, CDR2 YFSETQ. The CDR3 sequence is 15 residues long. CDR3 amino acids: CASSPGDGGGEKLFF. CDR3 DNA sequence: TGCGCCAGCAGCCCCGGGGACGGCGGTGGGGAAAAACTGTTTTTT.

Many counts were recorded for this clone. The genes are TRBV29-1 and TRBJ2-5; perhaps TRBD1 as D (5 bases). The CDR3 has 13 amino acids. Trimming left V 7 bases short and J 1 base short, with 13 bases between. Per germline, CDR1 SQVTM and CDR2 ANQGSEA. CDR3 protein: CSAKRGTQETQYF. Here the CDR3 DNA reads TGCAGCGCCAAAAGGGGAACCCAAGAGACCCAGTACTTC.

The sample holds a few counts of this clone. The rearrangement links TRBV28 to TRBJ1-2, with D tentatively TRBD1 (5 bases). The CDR3 spans 14 residues. V dropped 5 bases and J dropped 6 bases, with 16 bases sitting between them. Germline V gene data show CDR1 as MDHEN and CDR2 as SYDVKM. DNA for the CDR3: TGTGCCAGCAGTCTCCTCCTGACAGCTGATGGCTACACCTTC. This translates into CASSLLLTADGYTF.

On this clone itself: Other DNA variants within this sample encode the same CDR3. The rearrangement joins TRBV30 to TRBJ1-5, with 7 bases that match TRBD1. V lost 5 bases, J lost 4 bases, and 5 bases stayed unmatched. CDR3 length: 13 residues. Germline loops: CDR1 GTSNPN, CDR2 SVGIG (reference sequence). DNA of the CDR3: TGTGCCTGGGGGGACAGCCGAAATCAGCCCCAGCATTTT. The encoded protein is CAWGDSRNQPQHF.

This clone was counted many times. This rearrangement joins TRBV9 to TRBJ1-2; 10 nucleotides agree with TRBD1. Germline lookup yields CDR1 SGDLS and CDR2 YYNGEE. V shed 3 bases, J shed 2 bases, and the junction held 1 base outside the gene matches. The CDR3 spans 14 residues. The CDR3 is CASSETGGNYGYTF. For the CDR3, the DNA is TGTGCCAGCAGCGAGACAGGGGGCAACTATGGCTACACCTTC.

This clone has only one observation. V is TRBV25-1 and J is TRBJ2-5, with 7 nucleotides matching TRBD1. Germline values: CDR1 MGHDK, CDR2 SYGVNS. Trimming cost V 1 base and J 2 bases; bases outside gene matches: 1. The CDR3 has 14 amino acids. CDR3 sequence reads: CASSEWDSQETQYF. The CDR3, as DNA: TGTGCCAGCAGTGAATGGGACAGTCAAGAGACCCAGTACTTC.

The gene calls are TRBV6-1 and TRBJ2-2; weak D call: TRBD1 (6 bases). This CDR3 has 16 amino acids. Trimming stripped 4 bases from V and 1 base from J, with 13 bases between. Germline V gene lookup returns CDR1 MNHNS and CDR2 SASEGT. DNA of the CDR3: TGTGCCAGCAGTGTTCTACAGGGCCAGAACACCGGGGAGCTGTTTTTT. Translation gives CASSVLQGQNTGELFF.

This clone has a single count. J is TRBJ1-4 and V is TRBV28; D is perhaps TRBD1 (6 bases). Looked up from germline, CDR1 is MDHEN and CDR2 is SYDVKM. The CDR3 runs 15 residues. V was shortened by 8 bases and J by 5 bases, with 18 bases between the two germline ends. CDR3 bases: TGTGCCAGCCGAAACCCGGGACAAGGGAATGAAAAACTGTTTTTT. Translation: CASRNPGQGNEKLFF.

The V and J genes are TRBV15 and TRBJ1-3; D call uncertain. The CDR3 sequence is 15 residues long. Trimming took 1 base from V and 4 from J, leaving 11 bases between them. CDR1 LNHNV and CDR2 YYDKDF come from the germline V gene (reference sequence). CDR3 sequence: CATSRGAADGNTIYF. The DNA for the CDR3 is TGTGCCACCAGCAGAGGAGCGGCTGACGGAAACACCATATATTTT.